A selection of T cell receptor beta chains follows, all from one sample in a study of cytomegalovirus exposure and HLA in healthy donors. Profiled with immunoSEQ multiplex PCR; TCRdb holds only in-frame clones, not every one. The repertoire holds 100,000 to 150,000 clones, roughly 81% seen once, with roughly 0.99% in the top ten. Specimen: PBMCs. These receptors originate from a woman in her 30s in good health and CMV-seronegative. The CDR3 runs from the conserved cysteine through the conserved F or W.

J | V | CDR3
TRBJ2-1 | TRBV5-4 | CASSGWTSGGDYEQFF
TRBJ2-7 | TRBV6-6 | CASSTAGGNPYEQYF
TRBJ1-2 | TRBV25-1 | CASSEIGQGGNYGYTF
TRBJ1-3 | TRBV7-2 | CASSFQASGAGNTIYF
- | TRBV6-1 | CASSPRDSSSYEQYF
TRBJ1-5 | TRBV27 | CASSLGTGNQPQHF
TRBJ2-1 | TRBV30 | CAWSVQGLEQFF
TRBJ2-3 | TRBV5-1 | CASIDRGRADTQYF
TRBJ2-1 | TRBV11-3 | CASSSSPSEFNEQFF
TRBJ1-4 | TRBV30 | CAWSVPGQGEKLFF
TRBJ2-1 | TRBV29-1 | CSERKGGYNEQFF
TRBJ2-3 | TRBV5-1 | CASSLAGPSGGGKATDTQYF
TRBJ1-2 | TRBV5-1 | CASSLEGAGDGYTF
TRBJ2-5 | TRBV28 | CAVGLAAQETQYF
TRBJ2-1 | TRBV4-2 | CASSFSGGPYNEQFF
TRBJ2-5 | TRBV7-9 | CASSRLAGMQETQYF
TRBJ2-7 | TRBV7-9 | CASSPPAGGYEQYF
TRBJ2-7 | TRBV27 | CASSLLAGGLHEQYF
TRBJ1-1 | TRBV5-1 | CASSLVEGAIPEAFF
TRBJ1-2 | TRBV6-6 | CASRRTGPLEGYTF
TRBJ2-5 | TRBV18 | CASSPRTEKETQYF
TRBJ2-4 | TRBV9 | CASSVGTSPDIQYF
TRBJ1-6 | TRBV13 | CASGLWGVNSPLHF
TRBJ2-5 | TRBV19 | CASSVRTLQETQYF
TRBJ2-5 | TRBV12-1 | CASSSPGTQETQYF
TRBJ1-1 | TRBV30 | CAWSVARGTEAFF
TRBJ2-7 | TRBV7-8 | CASSSTGTGIYEQYF
TRBJ1-2 | TRBV30 | CAWSLGYGYTF
TRBJ1-6 | TRBV5-1 | CASSLEPGSYNSPLHF
TRBJ2-1 | TRBV4-3 | CASSQERMAPYNEQFF
TRBJ1-4 | TRBV18 | CASSPAGTNEKLFF
- | TRBV19 | CASTPRAGGYEQYF
TRBJ2-1 | TRBV6-1 | CASRDWNEQFF
TRBJ1-4 | TRBV9 | CASSVEGGGEKLFF
TRBJ2-1 | TRBV28 | CASSSTGTTVRMEQFF
TRBJ2-1 | TRBV11-1 | CASSSTSGGYNEQFF
TRBJ2-1 | TRBV19 | CASSSLAGGNYNEQFF
TRBJ2-7 | TRBV4-3 | CASSQDPTGDEQYF
TRBJ1-2 | TRBV9 | CASSVGQGAGGYTF
TRBJ1-2 | TRBV6-1 | CASIPQGAHGYTF
TRBJ2-7 | TRBV18 | CASSAGAGHEQYF
TRBJ2-1 | TRBV7-3 | CASSPRAGKYDEQFF
TRBJ2-7 | TRBV4-1 | CASSHMYRQGAYEQYF
TRBJ1-2 | TRBV5-1 | CASSLNSQSTGNYGYTF
TRBJ2-7 | TRBV29-1 | CSVEGGDGYEQYF
TRBJ2-2 | TRBV15 | CATSRDRGQGARTGELFF
TRBJ2-3 | TRBV7-9 | CATQRSGSTDTQYF